Below, 20 T cell receptor beta chains from the same sample are listed, as sequenced in a study of T cells in Graves' hyperthyroidism and ophthalmopathy. Regions amplified from RNA transcripts were the TCR beta CDR3 regions. A first-round RT-PCR of the TCR CDR3 used the HTBI primer set. TCRdb recomputed calls from the multiplex PCR reads with MiXCR, one row per CDR3 protein. The sample lists 490,000 or so distinct CDR3 sequences; around 43% were seen once. Sample: peripheral blood or thyroid tissue (not recorded which). Receptors originate from an adult woman with Graves' disease, either hyperthyroidism or ophthalmopathy (not recorded which).

The chain carries TRBV9 and TRBJ1-1; TRBD1 agrees at 9 bases. Germline V gene data show CDR1 as SGDLS and CDR2 as YYNGEE. This CDR3 has 13 residues. Germline trimming cut 3 bases from V and 10 bases from J; bases unmatched to any gene: 7. The CDR3 reads CASSAGTGRRAFF. The CDR3 DNA reads TGTGCCAGCAGCGCCGGGACAGGGAGGAGAGCTTTCTTT.

This clonotype was seen repeatedly, ten times or more. The chain uses TRBV20-1 and TRBJ2-7; 13 bases are a match to TRBD2. The germline V gene encodes CDR1 DFQATT and CDR2 SNEGSKA (reference sequence). Unmatched junction bases numbered 6, after V lost 5 bases and J lost 2 bases. CDR3 length: 15 residues. The chain's CDR3 is CSASRGTSGAYEQYF. DNA for the CDR3: TGCAGTGCTTCCCGAGGGACTAGCGGGGCCTACGAGCAGTACTTC.

The V and J genes are TRBV2 and TRBJ1-6; D call uncertain. In germline, CDR1 is SNHLY, CDR2 FYNNEI. Between the trimmed V and J ends, which lost 4 bases and 9 bases, there was a span of 13 bases. This CDR3 has 14 amino acids. The CDR3 bases are TGTGCCAGCAGTGTAGGGTCCGCGGGTTCACCCCTCCACTTT. Translated, it gives CASSVGSAGSPLHF.

The rearrangement joins TRBV29-1 to TRBJ1-1; D unresolved. This CDR3 spans 13 amino acids. V lost 2 bases to trimming and J lost 0 bases, with 7 bases between them. CDR1 SQVTM and CDR2 ANQGSEA come from the germline V gene. CDR3 sequence (DNA): TGCAGCGTTGAACGAAAGATGAACACTGAAGCTTTCTTT. Translating it yields CSVERKMNTEAFF.

The chain uses TRBV12-1 and TRBJ1-2; TRBD1, the table's D call, was not compared with the DNA. TRBV12-1 is given as a pseudogene. This CDR3 is 13 amino acids long. DNA for the CDR3: TGTGCCAGCAGCTTTGGGACAGTCTCCGGCTACACCTTC. This sequence encodes CASSFGTVSGYTF.

V and J are TRBV7-9 and TRBJ2-1; TRBD1 or TRBD2 may be the D gene (5 bases each). CDR3 length equals 15 residues. Deletions cut 5 bases from V and 4 bases from J, with 15 bases between. CDR1 SEHNR and CDR2 FQNEAQ come from the germline V gene (reference sequence). For the CDR3, the DNA is TGTGCCAGCAGCCAAGACGGGGCACAGTACAATGAGCAGTTCTTC. As protein: CASSQDGAQYNEQFF.

The chain combines TRBV19 with TRBJ1-1; perhaps TRBD1 as D (5 bases). V was clipped by 6 bases and J by 2 bases, with 16 bases between them. The CDR3 totals 15 residues. From germline, CDR1 is LNHDA and CDR2 SQIVND (reference sequence). In DNA, the CDR3 is TGTGCCAGTAGGGGGATCGACAGACCAAACACTGAAGCTTTCTTT. This codes for CASRGIDRPNTEAFF.

This clonotype has a handful of counts. V gene TRBV6-1 combines with J gene TRBJ2-5, with D perhaps matching TRBD1 (6 bases). Germline V gene sequence: CDR1 MNHNS, CDR2 SASEGT. Trimming removed 6 bases from V and 5 bases from J, with 13 bases in between. The CDR3 has 13 amino acids. The CDR3 DNA follows: TGTGCCAGCAGCCAGGGGATGAGGGAGACCCAGTACTTC. This sequence encodes CASSQGMRETQYF.

This clonotype was detected a few times. The chain couples TRBV12-3 or TRBV12-4 to TRBJ1-2; TRBD1 matches at 9 bases. The J segment lost 11 bases and the V segment lost 5 bases, leaving 9 bases of the junction unmatched. CDR3 length equals 13 residues. The CDR3 DNA is TGTGCCAGCAGTGAACGGGAACAGGGGGCATACACCTTC. The encoded protein is CASSEREQGAYTF.

The V and J genes are TRBV12-3 or TRBV12-4 and TRBJ2-7; 11 bases map to TRBD1. Unmatched junction bases numbered 6, after V lost 3 bases and J lost 5 bases. This CDR3 is 15 amino acids long. CDR3 DNA sequence: TGTGCCAGCAGTTTCTGGAGGACAGGGGGCCACGAGCAGTACTTC. This translates into CASSFWRTGGHEQYF.

This chain connects TRBV29-1 to TRBJ2-7, with TRBD2 as a possible D gene (6 bases). Deletions cut 6 bases from V and 4 bases from J, with 10 bases between. CDR3 size: 11 residues. Germline CDR1 is SQVTM and CDR2 is ANQGSEA. CDR3 amino acids: CSVALAYEQYF. The CDR3 bases are TGCAGCGTCGCCCTAGCGTACGAGCAGTACTTC.

CDR3 region: CASSSRGLRGANVLTF. For the CDR3, the DNA is TGTGCCAGCAGCTCCAGAGGACTTCGTGGGGCCAACGTCCTGACTTTC. The chain combines TRBV7-2 with TRBJ2-6; D perhaps matches TRBD2 (5 bases). Germline lookup yields CDR1 SGHTA and CDR2 FQGNSA. The CDR3 sequence is 16 residues long. V lost 4 bases and J 3 bases, leaving 13 bases between the germline ends.

This clonotype was found many times. The V and J genes are TRBV6-5 and TRBJ1-1; D is perhaps TRBD1 (6 bases). Trimming took 0 bases from V and 0 from J, leaving 14 bases between them. The germline V gene encodes CDR1 MNHEY and CDR2 SVGAGI. There are 17 residues in the CDR3. In DNA form, the CDR3 reads TGTGCCAGCAGTTACTCACTACTGACAGGTGTGAACACTGAAGCTTTCTTT. Its protein is CASSYSLLTGVNTEAFF.

This clonotype was seen a few times. A much larger clone differs from this one at a single base, so this may be a read error. The chain employs TRBV7-2 and TRBJ1-5; a weak D match, TRBD1 (5 bases). The CDR3 is 14 residues long. V lost 5 bases to trimming and J lost 1 base, with 9 bases between them. CDR1 SGHTA and CDR2 FQGNSA come from the germline V gene. CDR3 nucleotide sequence: TGTGCCAGCAGCCCGCGACAGAGCAATCAGCCCCAGCATTTT. This codes for CASSPRQSNQPQHF. Filled out from reference TRBV7-2 and TRBJ1-5, the complete variable domain reads GAGVSQSPSNKVTEKGKDVELRCDPISGHTALYWYRQSLGQGLEFLIYFQGNSAPDKSGLPSDRFSAERTGGSVSTLTIQRTQQEDSAVYLCASSPRQSNQPQHFGDGTRLSIL.

The V call is TRBV20-1, the J call TRBJ2-5; D possibly corresponds to TRBD2 (5 bases). The CDR3 is 14 residues long. The V gene's germline CDR1 is DFQATT and CDR2 SNEGSKA (reference sequence). The germline V and J ends were trimmed by 5 bases and 5 bases, with 18 bases remaining between them. The CDR3 protein is CSASRDPEMETQYF. The CDR3 DNA sequence: TGCAGTGCTTCCCGGGATCCCGAAATGGAGACCCAGTACTTC.

J is TRBJ2-7 and V is TRBV13, with 7 nucleotides matching TRBD1. This CDR3 has 14 amino acids. J was trimmed by 4 bases and V by 0 bases; bases with no gene match: 3. Per germline, CDR1 PRHDT and CDR2 FYEKMQ (reference sequence). This CDR3 is CASSLGQGEYEQYF. Here the CDR3 DNA reads TGTGCCAGCAGCTTAGGGCAGGGGGAGTACGAGCAGTACTTC.

The chain carries TRBV10-2 and TRBJ1-1; D is undetermined. Germline V gene data show CDR1 as WSHSY and CDR2 as SAAADI. Between the trimmed V and J ends, which lost 9 bases and 5 bases, there was a span of 4 bases. This CDR3 region has 9 residues. The CDR3 is CASITEAFF. CDR3 in DNA: TGCGCCAGTATAACTGAAGCTTTCTTT.

This clonotype was observed a few times. V is TRBV29-1 and J is TRBJ2-7; D perhaps matches TRBD1 (6 bases). Germline V gene lookup returns CDR1 SQVTM and CDR2 ANQGSEA. The CDR3 extends over 14 amino acids. Trimming removed 4 bases at V and 4 bases at J, with 17 bases between. DNA of the CDR3: TGCAGCGTTGTTGAGGGGGAAGGGTGGTACGAGCAGTACTTC. Protein: CSVVEGEGWYEQYF.

In the case of this clonotype: Germline is not matched at one junction end, which may reflect a read error. This chain connects TRBV10-3 to TRBJ1-2; D is uncertain. The CDR3 has 13 residues. Germline lookup yields CDR1 ENHRY and CDR2 SYGVKD. CDR3 sequence (DNA): TGTGCCAGCAGTTACTGGCAGGACTATGGCTACACCTTC. It specifies CASSYWQDYGYTF.

The genes are TRBV7-9 and TRBJ1-1, with a possible D match to TRBD1 (5 bases). Trimming left V 4 bases short and J 0 bases short, with 12 bases between. Germline V lookup: CDR1 SEHNR, CDR2 FQNEAQ (reference sequence). The CDR3 consists of 15 residues. The CDR3 DNA sequence: TGTGCCAGCAGCTCGGGGGAGGCGGTGAACACTGAAGCTTTCTTT. Translating gives CASSSGEAVNTEAFF.